The rows below give T cell receptor beta chains drawn from one sample of a study of T cell responses to AZD1222 COVID-19 vaccine. TCRdb keeps only in-frame clones here, not all; method: immunoSEQ multiplex PCR. The table lists approximately 150,000 clones, approximately 88% of them singletons. The material sequenced was peripheral blood, taken 28 days after the second dose of the MenACWY control vaccine. The receptors originated from an adult who received the MenACWY meningococcal vaccine as a control. Both conserved end residues are trimmed from each CDR3. Fields, in order: V gene, CDR3 protein.

V: TRBV7-9
CDR3: ASSLRPPNEKLF

V: TRBV4-2
CDR3: ASSQDEQGGGELF

V: TRBV15
CDR3: ATSRDLGRDTQY

V: TRBV4-3
CDR3: ASSQDPQGDYGYT

V: TRBV12-3/TRBV12-4
CDR3: ASSFTGGEEQF

V: TRBV4-3
CDR3: ASSQDAGGTLELF

V: TRBV15
CDR3: ATSGRPDEQF

V: TRBV14
CDR3: ASSQGRTPGYGYT

V: TRBV7-6
CDR3: ASSPRTSGTPNNEQF

V: TRBV28
CDR3: ASSTTGGAGTEAF

V: TRBV19
CDR3: ASSIERQSYEQY

V: TRBV7-6
CDR3: ASSYLAGGNPNEQF

V: TRBV7-9
CDR3: ASSPGQVPNQPQH

V: TRBV11-2
CDR3: ASSVGLGGLSVGYT

V: TRBV18
CDR3: ASSSQGMNTEAF

V: TRBV30
CDR3: AWSPPRDGYYEAF

V: TRBV11-3
CDR3: ASSYRGTSGSEQY

V: TRBV6-5
CDR3: ASSYSLGARTEAF

V: TRBV7-2
CDR3: ASRGAGGNTIY

V: TRBV28
CDR3: ASSRQGAETQY

V: TRBV28
CDR3: ATSGLYEQY

V: TRBV7-2
CDR3: ASSDYRGAGQETQY

V: TRBV11-3
CDR3: ASSLPLTWGLVNFQETQY

V: TRBV4-2
CDR3: ASSQRARPPEAF

V: TRBV7-8
CDR3: ASSLGRGPGANVLT

V: TRBV5-1
CDR3: ASSPGGTGNTIY

V: TRBV7-3
CDR3: ASSRGADTQY

V: TRBV19
CDR3: ASSTPYEQY

V: TRBV5-5
CDR3: ASSSTTGSNQPQH

V: TRBV2
CDR3: ASRPGGQYYYGYT

V: TRBV5-1
CDR3: ASALVVTTSGSSWF

V: TRBV5-1
CDR3: ASRNQGSDNEQF